These T cell receptor beta chains were read from a single sample in a study of T cell responses to AZD1222 COVID-19 vaccine. Using immunoSEQ multiplex PCR, the repertoire was profiled, and TCRdb retains in-frame clones only, with some absent. The repertoire includes 83,000 or so clones, roughly 88% of them detected once, and roughly 8.7% sits in the top ten. The sample was peripheral blood, taken on day 0 of AZD1222 vaccination. All receptors derive from an adult in good health. The CDR3 runs from the conserved cysteine through the conserved F or W. D genes are given only for firm matches. Clone size is shown for a subset of rows, as once, few, many or a class of expanded clone.

TGCGCCAGCAGCCAAGCGGGGTCAGATAATGAAAAACTGTTTTTT | CASSQAGSDNEKLFF | - | 15 | - | TRBJ1-4 | TRBV4-3
TGTGCCAGTAGTGTAGGCGCAGGGGGCTCTGGGGCCAACGTCCTGACTTTC | CASSVGAGGSGANVLTF | - | 17 | TRBD1 | TRBJ2-6 | TRBV19
TGCAGCGTTGGGACTGCCAATGAGCAGTTCTTC | CSVGTANEQFF | few | 11 | - | TRBJ2-1 | TRBV29-1
TGTGCCAGTAGTGGACAGGGGGTCTCCTACAATGAGCAGTTCTTC | CASSGQGVSYNEQFF | few | 15 | TRBD1 | TRBJ2-1 | TRBV19
TGTGCCAGCAGCCGCCCTTCAGGCGATAATTCACCCCTCCACTTT | CASSRPSGDNSPLHF | - | 15 | - | TRBJ1-6 | TRBV5-4
TGCGCCAGCAGCTACAGGGAGACAATGTATGGCTACACCTTC | CASSYRETMYGYTF | - | 14 | - | TRBJ1-2 | TRBV5-1
TGTGCCAGCTCACCCGGATCTGGATCCTACGAGCAGTACTTC | CASSPGSGSYEQYF | few | 14 | - | TRBJ2-7 | TRBV18
TGTGCCAGCAGTGGGGGACTAGCGGCGATCGGGGAGCTGTTTTTT | CASSGGLAAIGELFF | once | 15 | TRBD2 | TRBJ2-2 | TRBV27
TGTGCCAGCAGTTACTCGCGGACCTACGAGCAGTACTTC | CASSYSRTYEQYF | - | 13 | - | TRBJ2-7 | TRBV6-5
TGTGCCAGCAGTTTTATGCGGGGGGCCTCCTACGAGCAGTACTTC | CASSFMRGASYEQYF | - | 15 | TRBD2 | TRBJ2-7 | TRBV28
TGTGCCAGCAAGGGGACAGCTACAAATTCACCCCTCCACTTT | CASKGTATNSPLHF | - | 14 | TRBD1 | TRBJ1-6 | TRBV25-1
TGTGCCAGCAGCCCGGCGGGACAGGGGCCAAGCTCCTACGAGCAGTACTTC | CASSPAGQGPSSYEQYF | - | 17 | TRBD1 | TRBJ2-7 | TRBV11-2
TGTGCCAGCAGTGAACTAGCGGGGAGCACAGATACGCAGTATTTT | CASSELAGSTDTQYF | - | 15 | TRBD2 | TRBJ2-3 | TRBV6-4
TGTGCCAGCAGTGCTAGGACAGGGGGGCAAGGAAATTCACCCCTCCACTTT | CASSARTGGQGNSPLHF | few | 17 | TRBD1 | TRBJ1-6 | TRBV6-1
TGTGCCAGCAGCTTCCCCGGGACTAGCGGGAACTCCTACGAGCAGTACTTC | CASSFPGTSGNSYEQYF | - | 17 | TRBD2 | TRBJ2-7 | TRBV7-2
TGTGCCAGCTCACTATCGCGGGGCAGGGATCAGCCCCAGCATTTT | CASSLSRGRDQPQHF | - | 15 | - | TRBJ1-5 | TRBV18
TGCGCCAGCAGCCAAAAGGGGGCAGGGGTAATTGGCAATCAGCCCCAGCATTTT | CASSQKGAGVIGNQPQHF | - | 18 | TRBD1 | TRBJ1-5 | TRBV4-1
TGTGCCAGCAGCCCTGTGACAGGGAGAGTGAACACTGAAGCTTTCTTT | CASSPVTGRVNTEAFF | once | 16 | TRBD1 | TRBJ1-1 | TRBV11-2
TGCAGTGCTACTGACCGGGACAGGAGAGTCTATAGCAATCAGCCCCAGCATTTT | CSATDRDRRVYSNQPQHF | - | 18 | TRBD1 | TRBJ1-5 | TRBV20-1
TGTGCCAGCAGCTTCTCAAACCCCAGACTAGTAGGTTCCTACAATGAGCAGTTCTTC | CASSFSNPRLVGSYNEQFF | few | 19 | - | TRBJ2-1 | TRBV11-2
TGTGCCAGCAGCTTAAAACAGGGCTCTTACAATGAGCAGTTCTTC | CASSLKQGSYNEQFF | - | 15 | - | TRBJ2-1 | TRBV7-3
TGTGCCAGCAGTCCCGGACTAGCTGAGCAGTTCTTC | CASSPGLAEQFF | - | 12 | TRBD2 | TRBJ2-1 | TRBV6-5
TGCAGCGCCTCGACGGGGATGAACACTGAAGCTTTCTTT | CSASTGMNTEAFF | - | 13 | - | TRBJ1-1 | TRBV29-1
TGTGCCAGCTCACAAGGGCAAGGGGGTGTGGGTCAGCCCCAGCATTTT | CASSQGQGGVGQPQHF | once | 16 | - | TRBJ1-5 | TRBV18
TGTGCCAGCTTAATAATAGATGGAACTGAAGCTTTCTTT | CASLIIDGTEAFF | - | 13 | - | TRBJ1-1 | TRBV2
TGTGCCAGTAGTATCGGTCTAGCGGGAGGCCGAAGCACAGATACGCAGTATTTT | CASSIGLAGGRSTDTQYF | - | 18 | TRBD2 | TRBJ2-3 | TRBV19
TGTGCCAGCAACCCCGACAGAATAGATACGCAGTATTTT | CASNPDRIDTQYF | - | 13 | - | TRBJ2-3 | TRBV6-2/TRBV6-3
TGCGCCAGCAGCTTGGAATCGGTAGCTTTTGAGCAGTTCTTC | CASSLESVAFEQFF | - | 14 | - | TRBJ2-1 | TRBV5-1
TGTGCCAGCAGTTACTCGCCAGGGGTGGGCAATCAGCCCCAGCATTTT | CASSYSPGVGNQPQHF | - | 16 | - | TRBJ1-5 | TRBV6-5